This entry features one TCR beta chain sequence. Its target is not known. 5'RACE primed at constant segments yielded TCR alpha and TCR beta cDNA libraries bearing sample barcodes and UMIs. TCRdb redid the calling of the 5' RACE reads with MiXCR, one entry per CDR3 protein. The top ten clones hold 11% of a sample with approximately 210,000 distinct CDR3 sequences, around 25% of them seen once. The CDR3 extends over 15 amino acids. Germline V gene sequence: CDR1 KGHSH, CDR2 LQKENI. V lost 3 bases and J 0 bases, leaving 8 bases between the germline ends. This specimen belongs to a study of T-cell memory formation after mild COVID-19. Study details: Largely donor-specific sequence clusters came from a couple of donors. The study's findings and limits: The pre-infection memory compartment contained some responding clones, suggesting cross-reactive memory joined. CD4+ bias marked clones expanding day 15 to 37, unlike balanced contracting clones.

Sequenced sample: PBMCs or a T cell subset sorted from them (not recorded which). The receptor comes from an adult woman who had mild COVID-19 (a few samples of this study predate the infection). Cell type and time point are not known. V is TRBV18 and J is TRBJ2-2; D is unclear. In DNA, the CDR3 is TGTGCCAGCTCACCTGGGCAGTCGAACACCGGGGAGCTGTTTTTT. Its protein product is CASSPGQSNTGELFF.